Here is one T cell receptor beta chain with its context. This record comes from a study of blood T cell repertoires in COVID-19. Turning to the study itself: Samples representing acute and convalescent COVID-19 were sourced from the United States, Italy and Spain. PBMCs, B-cell-depleted T cells, or T cells provided the cDNA or gDNA that made up the material.

The CDR3 totals 15 residues. Germline lookup yields CDR1 SEHNR and CDR2 FQNEAQ (reference sequence). V lost 2 bases, J lost 2 bases, and 12 bases lay in between. Authors' analysis steps: Amplification from reference gene primers served as the basis for estimated nucleated cell counts. Libraries were prepared by immunoSEQ multiplex PCR; TCRdb keeps only in-frame clonotypes and omits some of them. That table supplies the V and J calls and clone size; D and trimming were determined from the DNA. The top ten clones hold over 9.5% of a sample with over 95,000 clones, more than 80% of them seen once. The receptor was derived from a human donor in a cohort sampled during active COVID-19. The chain carries TRBV7-9 and TRBJ2-5; D perhaps matches TRBD1 (6 bases). The sample was peripheral blood. The CDR3 spells CASSLRRTGQETQYF. For the CDR3, the DNA is TGTGCCAGCAGCTTACGTCGCACAGGGCAAGAGACCCAGTACTTC.